This T cell receptor beta chain was retrieved from a study of T cells in Graves' hyperthyroidism and ophthalmopathy (dated by TCRdb to the late 2010s). Study-wide context: Peripheral blood samples were taken at initial diagnosis, before any treatment was given. TCR V-J signatures able to tell the groups apart were searched for in a discovery cohort of about a hundred patients, of whom under 45 had Graves' ophthalmopathy and around 56 had stable Graves' hyperthyroidism. The 90 to 100 discovery patients were randomly divided into training and test sets at a 7:3 ratio. After sampling, hyperthyroidism patients received methimazole starting at 30 mg daily, and ophthalmopathy patients received high-dose intravenous methylprednisolone. In about 6 Graves' hyperthyroidism patients, the study also compared T-cell repertoires from thyroid tissue with T-cell repertoires from blood. Whether ophthalmopathy could be predicted prospectively was tested in an independent validation cohort made up of 18 to 20 hyperthyroidism patients plus 17 patients who later progressed to ophthalmopathy. The paper reports TCR Vbeta CDR3 sequencing of over 130 peripheral blood samples: around 45 ophthalmopathy, under 80 hyperthyroidism and around 17 progressor patients.

The paper as a whole reports these results and caveats: Most expanded thyroid clonotypes (frequency above 0.001) were also detected in blood, a finding suggesting that blood repertoires may reflect thyroid immune responses. During validation, the model predicted progression to ophthalmopathy a median of around 7 months ahead of onset, with around 65% sensitivity and 72.22% specificity. A 13 V-J signature model separated ophthalmopathy from stable hyperthyroidism, with 87.88% sensitivity and roughly 81% specificity in cross-validation and 80%/75% in testing. Sample size was not statistically predetermined, and investigators were not blinded to group allocation.

This clonotype was detected many times. Its antigen is unknown. No much larger clone exists at a distance of one base, and base qualities are not known. Relative to germline, V is 2 bases shorter and J is 6 bases shorter, with 7 bases between their ends. In the germline V gene, CDR1 corresponds to SGHAT and CDR2 to FQNNGV. Including cysteine and phenylalanine, the CDR3 has 13 amino acids. The kept DNA is CDR3 alone, 39 bases in frame from the first base. In the ophthalmopathy patients, disease was moderately to severely active, with a Clinical Activity Score of 3 or more, a NOSPECS grade of 4 or more, and a duration of less than 3 months. Exclusion was applied to patients with uncontrolled infections, other autoimmune diseases, pregnancy or lactation. Clinical symptoms, serum thyroxine and TRAb, thyroid ultrasound, and orbital computed tomography formed the basis for the diagnoses. Ficoll-Paque density gradient centrifugation was used to isolate PBMCs from around 10 ml of fresh peripheral blood. Total RNA was extracted with Trizol reagent, and quality was checked on an Agilent 2100 Bioanalyzer.

Amplification of TCR beta CDR3 regions was carried out from RNA transcripts. The TCR CDR3 was subjected to a first round of RT-PCR using the HTBI primer set and the Qiagen OneStep RT-PCR kit. Libraries were constructed in a second round of multiplex PCR, after which size selection and purification were carried out. Paired-end sequencing of the libraries was performed with 100 bp reads on an Illumina HiSeq2000. The authors' analysis ran thus. Raw data were processed with SOAPnuke, discarding reads with adapters, uncalled bases, mean Phred below 15, or no exact constant-primer or identifier match. High-quality paired reads were merged using COPE v1.2.5, and each unique nucleotide sequence was defined as a clonotype. Clonotypes were aligned to IMGT TRBV, TRBD and TRBJ reference segments using MiTCR v1.1. The analysis included only V-J combinations with a frequency above 0.0001, which together covered roughly 99% of the repertoires. The TCS score was defined as F50 (clonal expansion) divided by E x V (chaos), with BLOSUM62-based TCRdist calculated between CDR3 peptides within each V-J. Welch's t-statistics and random forest reduced some 510 V-J features to around 14, which were used in a naive Bayes classifier (R e1071). The public reads were reanalyzed by TCRdb: fastp trimming at Q25, MiXCR alignment, in-frame beta chains only. Entries are consolidated by CDR3 protein sequence, retaining the most common genes and DNA. These V and J calls rely on TCRdb rather than the paper's analysis. In all, the sample holds about 640,000 distinct CDR3 sequences, and around 20% of those were seen once. Over 30% of the sample is held by the ten biggest clonotypes.

The source material was blood. The receptor was isolated from a young man with Graves' ophthalmopathy. The rearrangement joined TRBV11-2 to TRBJ2-2; no confident D gene assignment can be made. The nucleotide sequence is TGTGCCAGCAGCTTAAGTGTTTCCGGGGAGCTGTTTTTT. Its translation is CASSLSVSGELFF.